This TCR beta chain is drawn from a study of shared clonotypes between healthy human individuals. This table comes from immunoSEQ multiplex PCR, and its TCRdb copy is limited to in-frame clones, with some not included. This repertoire shows 450,000 to 700,000 clones, over 95% found once; its top ten account for less than 0.13%. V was shortened by 4 bases and J by 5 bases, with 26 bases between the two germline ends. Germline CDR1 reads MGHRA; CDR2 reads YSYEKL. This CDR3 comprises 18 residues. Naive CD8 populations comprised CD45RO-negative cells positively selected for CCR7, excluding terminally differentiated effector memory CD45RA+ cells.

The sequenced material came from naive CD8+ T cells sorted from blood. The chain employs TRBV4-1 and TRBJ1-2; D is possibly TRBD1 (6 bases). This receptor was obtained from a woman aged 25 to 39 in good health. The CDR3 reads CASSPFPLTGTPEYGYTF. The CDR3 DNA reads as TGCGCCAGCAGCCCTTTTCCCTTAACCGGGACACCTGAATATGGCTACACCTTC.